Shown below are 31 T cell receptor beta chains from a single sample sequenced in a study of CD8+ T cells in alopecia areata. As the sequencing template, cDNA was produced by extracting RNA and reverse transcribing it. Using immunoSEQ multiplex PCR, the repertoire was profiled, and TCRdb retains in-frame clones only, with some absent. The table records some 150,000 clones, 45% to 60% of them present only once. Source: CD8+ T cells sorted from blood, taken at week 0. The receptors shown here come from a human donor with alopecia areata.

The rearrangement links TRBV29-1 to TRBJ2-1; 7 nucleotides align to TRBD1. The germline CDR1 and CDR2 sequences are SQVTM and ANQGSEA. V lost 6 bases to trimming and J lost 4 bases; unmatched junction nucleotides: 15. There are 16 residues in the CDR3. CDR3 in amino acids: CSVPDEGTAIYNEQFF. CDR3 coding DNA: TGCAGCGTCCCAGATGAAGGGACAGCCATTTACAATGAGCAGTTCTTC.

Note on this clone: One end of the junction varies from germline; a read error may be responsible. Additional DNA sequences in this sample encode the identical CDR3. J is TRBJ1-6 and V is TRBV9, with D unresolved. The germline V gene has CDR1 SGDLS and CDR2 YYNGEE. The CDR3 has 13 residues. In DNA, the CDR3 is TGCGCCAGCAGCGAAGACCCCATTTCACCCCTCCACTTT. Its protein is CASSEDPISPLHF.

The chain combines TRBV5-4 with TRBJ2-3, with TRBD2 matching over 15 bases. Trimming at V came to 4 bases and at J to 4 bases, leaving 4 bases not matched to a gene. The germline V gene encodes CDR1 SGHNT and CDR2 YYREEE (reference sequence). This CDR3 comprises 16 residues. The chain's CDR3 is CASSLWTSGGADTQYF. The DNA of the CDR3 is TGTGCCAGCAGCCTCTGGACTAGCGGGGGGGCAGATACGCAGTATTTT.

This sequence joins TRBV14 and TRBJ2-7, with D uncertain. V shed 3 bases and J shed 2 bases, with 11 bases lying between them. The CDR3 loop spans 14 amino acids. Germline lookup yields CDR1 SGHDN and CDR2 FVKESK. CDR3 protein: CASSQSDLTYEQYF. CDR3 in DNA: TGTGCCAGCAGCCAGAGTGACCTGACCTACGAGCAGTACTTC. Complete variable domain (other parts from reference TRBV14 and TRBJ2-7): EAGVTQFPSHSVIEKGQTVTLRCDPISGHDNLYWYRRVMGKEIKFLLHFVKESKQDESGMPNNRFLAERTGGTYSTLKVQPAELEDSGVYFCASSQSDLTYEQYFGPGTRLTVT.

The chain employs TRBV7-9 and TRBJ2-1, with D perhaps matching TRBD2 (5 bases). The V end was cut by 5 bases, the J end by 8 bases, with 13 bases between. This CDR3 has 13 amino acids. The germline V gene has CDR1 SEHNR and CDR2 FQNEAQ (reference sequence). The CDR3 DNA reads TGTGCCAGCAGCCCGCGCGGGTATGATGAGCAGTTCTTC. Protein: CASSPRGYDEQFF.

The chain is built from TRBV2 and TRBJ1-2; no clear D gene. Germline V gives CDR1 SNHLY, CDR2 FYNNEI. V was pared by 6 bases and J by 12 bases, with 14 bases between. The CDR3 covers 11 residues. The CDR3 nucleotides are TGTGCCAGCAGGGCCCAGGCGGATCACACCTTC. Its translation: CASRAQADHTF.

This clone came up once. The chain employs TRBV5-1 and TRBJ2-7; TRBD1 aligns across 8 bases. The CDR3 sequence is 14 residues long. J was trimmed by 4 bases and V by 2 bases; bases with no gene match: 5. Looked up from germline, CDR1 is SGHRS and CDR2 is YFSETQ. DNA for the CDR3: TGCGCCAGCAGCTTTTCGGGGACAGGATACGAGCAGTACTTC. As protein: CASSFSGTGYEQYF.

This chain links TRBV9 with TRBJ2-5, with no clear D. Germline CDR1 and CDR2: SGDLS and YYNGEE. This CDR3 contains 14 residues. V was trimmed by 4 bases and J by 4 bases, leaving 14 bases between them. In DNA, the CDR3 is TGTGCCAGCAGCCTCGGGCCCCTTATAGAGACCCAGTACTTC. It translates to CASSLGPLIETQYF.

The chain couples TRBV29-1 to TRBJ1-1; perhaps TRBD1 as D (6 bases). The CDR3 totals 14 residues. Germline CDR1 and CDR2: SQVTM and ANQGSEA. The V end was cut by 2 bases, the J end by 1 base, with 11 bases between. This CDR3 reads CSVETGTPNTEAFF. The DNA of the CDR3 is TGCAGCGTTGAAACCGGGACACCGAACACTGAAGCTTTCTTT.

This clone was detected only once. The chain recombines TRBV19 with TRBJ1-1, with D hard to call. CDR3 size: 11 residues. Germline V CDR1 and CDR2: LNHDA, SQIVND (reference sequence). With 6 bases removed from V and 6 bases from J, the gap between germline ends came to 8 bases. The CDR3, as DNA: TGTGCCAGTAGAGGGTCGGCTGAAGCTTTCTTT. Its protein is CASRGSAEAFF.

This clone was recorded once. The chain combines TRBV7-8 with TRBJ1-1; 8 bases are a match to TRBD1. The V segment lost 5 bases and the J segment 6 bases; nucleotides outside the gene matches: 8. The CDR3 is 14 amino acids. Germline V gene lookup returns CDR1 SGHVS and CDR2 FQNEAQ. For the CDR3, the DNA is TGTGCCAGCAGCCGTACAGGGGGTCCTCCTGAAGCTTTCTTT. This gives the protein CASSRTGGPPEAFF.

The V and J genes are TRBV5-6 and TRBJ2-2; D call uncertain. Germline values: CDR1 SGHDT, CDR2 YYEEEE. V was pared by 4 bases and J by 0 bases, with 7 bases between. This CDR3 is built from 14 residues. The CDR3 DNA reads TGTGCCAGCAGCCCAGTTCCGAACACCGGGGAGCTGTTTTTT. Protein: CASSPVPNTGELFF.

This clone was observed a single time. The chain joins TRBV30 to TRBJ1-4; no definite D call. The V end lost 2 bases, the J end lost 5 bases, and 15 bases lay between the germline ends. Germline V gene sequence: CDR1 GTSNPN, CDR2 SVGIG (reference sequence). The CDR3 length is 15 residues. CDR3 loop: CAWSPKGQKNEKLFF. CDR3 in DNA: TGTGCCTGGAGTCCAAAGGGCCAGAAGAATGAAAAACTGTTTTTT.

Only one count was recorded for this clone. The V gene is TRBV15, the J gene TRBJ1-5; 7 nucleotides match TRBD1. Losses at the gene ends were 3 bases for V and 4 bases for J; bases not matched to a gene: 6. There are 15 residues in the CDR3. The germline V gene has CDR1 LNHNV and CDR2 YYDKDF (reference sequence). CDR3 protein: CATSRTGTLNQPQHF. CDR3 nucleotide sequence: TGTGCCACCAGCAGGACAGGGACCCTGAATCAGCCCCAGCATTTT.

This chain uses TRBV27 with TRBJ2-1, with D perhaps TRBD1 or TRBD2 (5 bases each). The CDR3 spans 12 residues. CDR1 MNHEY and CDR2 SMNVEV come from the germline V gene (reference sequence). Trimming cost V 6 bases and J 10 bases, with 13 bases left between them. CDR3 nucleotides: TGTGCCAGCAGCCAGAGGGGACGGGAGCAGTTCTTC. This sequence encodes CASSQRGREQFF.

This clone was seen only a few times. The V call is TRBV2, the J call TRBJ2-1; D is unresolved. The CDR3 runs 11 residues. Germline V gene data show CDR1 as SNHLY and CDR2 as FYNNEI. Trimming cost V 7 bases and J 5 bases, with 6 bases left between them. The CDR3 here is CASNKDNEQFF. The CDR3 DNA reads TGTGCCAGCAACAAGGACAATGAGCAGTTCTTC.

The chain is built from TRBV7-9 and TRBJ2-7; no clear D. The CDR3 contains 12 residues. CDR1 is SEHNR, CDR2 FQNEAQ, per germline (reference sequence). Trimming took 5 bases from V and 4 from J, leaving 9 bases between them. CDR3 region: CASSRIPYEQYF. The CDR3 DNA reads TGTGCCAGCAGCCGGATTCCTTACGAGCAGTACTTC.

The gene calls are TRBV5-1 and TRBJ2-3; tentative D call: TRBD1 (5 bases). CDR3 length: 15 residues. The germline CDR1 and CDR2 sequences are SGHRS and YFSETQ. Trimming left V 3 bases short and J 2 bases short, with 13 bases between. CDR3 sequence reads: CASSSYPGLTDTQYF. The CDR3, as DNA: TGCGCCAGCAGCTCCTATCCAGGGCTCACAGATACGCAGTATTTT.

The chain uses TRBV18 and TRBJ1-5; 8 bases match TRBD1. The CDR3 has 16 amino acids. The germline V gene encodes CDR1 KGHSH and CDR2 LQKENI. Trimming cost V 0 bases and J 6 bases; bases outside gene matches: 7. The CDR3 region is CASSPPGTGGSQPQHF. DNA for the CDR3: TGTGCCAGCTCACCACCCGGGACAGGAGGGAGTCAGCCCCAGCATTTT.

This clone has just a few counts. The CDR3 region has the DNA TGTGCCAGCAGTGACCCTGTTGTAGATGGAAACACCATATATTTT. As protein: CASSDPVVDGNTIYF. The chain links TRBV9 to TRBJ1-3; D is unclear. V was cut by 5 bases and J by 3 bases, with 15 bases left in between. The CDR3 is 15 amino acids. Germline CDR1 and CDR2: SGDLS and YYNGEE.

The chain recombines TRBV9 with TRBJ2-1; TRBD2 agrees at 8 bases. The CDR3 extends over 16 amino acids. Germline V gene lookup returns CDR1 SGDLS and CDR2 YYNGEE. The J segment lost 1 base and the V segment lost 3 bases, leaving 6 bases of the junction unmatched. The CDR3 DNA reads TGTGCCAGCAGCGCGTCGGGAGGGGGGTCCTACAATGAGCAGTTCTTC. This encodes CASSASGGGSYNEQFF.

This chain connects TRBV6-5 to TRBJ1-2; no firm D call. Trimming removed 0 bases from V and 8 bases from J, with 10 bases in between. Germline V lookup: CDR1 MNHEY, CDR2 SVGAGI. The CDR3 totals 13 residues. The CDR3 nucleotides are TGTGCCAGCAGTTACTCAGCAGAGGCGGGCTACACCTTC. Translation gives CASSYSAEAGYTF.

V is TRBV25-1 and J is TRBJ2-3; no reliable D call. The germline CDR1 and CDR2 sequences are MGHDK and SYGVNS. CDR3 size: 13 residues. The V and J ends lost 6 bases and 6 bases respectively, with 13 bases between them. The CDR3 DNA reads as TGTGCCAGCAGGGCGGTAACTGTGGATACGCAGTATTTT. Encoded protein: CASRAVTVDTQYF.

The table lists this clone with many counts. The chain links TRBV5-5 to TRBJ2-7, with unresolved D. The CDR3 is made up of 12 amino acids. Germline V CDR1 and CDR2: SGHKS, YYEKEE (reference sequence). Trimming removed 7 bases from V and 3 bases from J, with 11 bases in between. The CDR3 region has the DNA TGTGCCAGCCGCCGATCAGACTACGAGCAGTACTTC. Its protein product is CASRRSDYEQYF.

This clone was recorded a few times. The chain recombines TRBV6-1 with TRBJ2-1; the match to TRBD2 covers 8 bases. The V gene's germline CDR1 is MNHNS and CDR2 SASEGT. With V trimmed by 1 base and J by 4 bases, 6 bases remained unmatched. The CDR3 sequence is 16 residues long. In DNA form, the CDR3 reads TGTGCCAGCAGTGAAGTACCGGGGGGGGAATACAATGAGCAGTTCTTC. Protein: CASSEVPGGEYNEQFF.

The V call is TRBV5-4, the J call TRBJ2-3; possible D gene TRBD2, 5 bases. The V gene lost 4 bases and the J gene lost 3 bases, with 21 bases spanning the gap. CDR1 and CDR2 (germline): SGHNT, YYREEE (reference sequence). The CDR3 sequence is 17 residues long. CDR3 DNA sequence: TGTGCCAGCAGCCTACTCCCCCGGGAAAGTGGAACAGATACGCAGTATTTT. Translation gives CASSLLPRESGTDTQYF.

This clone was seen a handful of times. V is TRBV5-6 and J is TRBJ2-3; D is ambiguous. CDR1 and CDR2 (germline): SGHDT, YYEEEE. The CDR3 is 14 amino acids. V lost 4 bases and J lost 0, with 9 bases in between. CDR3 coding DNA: TGTGCCAGCAGCCCCGTTTCTAGCACAGATACGCAGTATTTT. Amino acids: CASSPVSSTDTQYF.

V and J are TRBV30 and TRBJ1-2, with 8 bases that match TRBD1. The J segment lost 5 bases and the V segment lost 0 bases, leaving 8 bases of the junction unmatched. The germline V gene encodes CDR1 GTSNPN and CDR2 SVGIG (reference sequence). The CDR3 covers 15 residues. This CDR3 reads CAWSVLQGGRYGYTF. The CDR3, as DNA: TGTGCCTGGAGTGTACTACAGGGGGGGAGGTATGGCTACACCTTC.

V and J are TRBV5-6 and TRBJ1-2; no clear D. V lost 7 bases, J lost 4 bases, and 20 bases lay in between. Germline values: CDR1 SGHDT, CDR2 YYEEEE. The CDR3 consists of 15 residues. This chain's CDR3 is CASGFEQQNSYGYTF. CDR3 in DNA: TGTGCCAGCGGTTTCGAGCAGCAAAACTCCTATGGCTACACCTTC.

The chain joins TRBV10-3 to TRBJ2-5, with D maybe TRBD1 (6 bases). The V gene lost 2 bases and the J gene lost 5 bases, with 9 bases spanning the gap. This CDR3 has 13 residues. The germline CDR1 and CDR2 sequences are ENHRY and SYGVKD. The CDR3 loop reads CAISEDRRETQYF. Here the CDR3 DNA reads TGTGCCATCAGTGAGGACAGGCGGGAGACCCAGTACTTC.

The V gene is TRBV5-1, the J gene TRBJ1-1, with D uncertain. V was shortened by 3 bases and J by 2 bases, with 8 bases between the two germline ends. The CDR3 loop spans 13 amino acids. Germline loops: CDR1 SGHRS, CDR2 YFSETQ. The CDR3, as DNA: TGCGCCAGCAGCTGGGATCTTAACACTGAAGCTTTCTTT. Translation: CASSWDLNTEAFF. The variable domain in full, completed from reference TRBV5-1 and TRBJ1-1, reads KAGVTQTPRYLIKTRGQQVTLSCSPISGHRSVSWYQQTPGQGLQFLFEYFSETQRNKGNFPGRFSGRQFSNSRSEMNVSTLELGDSALYLCASSWDLNTEAFFGQGTRLTVV.